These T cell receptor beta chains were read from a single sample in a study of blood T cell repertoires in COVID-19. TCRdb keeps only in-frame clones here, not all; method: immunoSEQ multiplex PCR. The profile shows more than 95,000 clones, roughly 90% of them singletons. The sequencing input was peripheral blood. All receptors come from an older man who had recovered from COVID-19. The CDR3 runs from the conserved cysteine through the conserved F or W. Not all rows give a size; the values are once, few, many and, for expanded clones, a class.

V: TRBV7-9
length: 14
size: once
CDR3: CASSFAGEGYGYTF

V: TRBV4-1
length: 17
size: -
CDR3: CASSQGIGGAGNQPQHF

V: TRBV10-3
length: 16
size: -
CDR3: CAISDRVGGFGNTIYF

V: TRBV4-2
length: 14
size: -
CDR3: CASSQTLSSYGYTF

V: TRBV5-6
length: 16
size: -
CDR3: CASSSLPGTAGNTIYF

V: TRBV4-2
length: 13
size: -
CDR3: CASSQPPSNEQFF

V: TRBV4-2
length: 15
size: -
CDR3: CASSPLQGPGNTIYF

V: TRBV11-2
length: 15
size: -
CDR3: CASSLGTAPGNTIYF

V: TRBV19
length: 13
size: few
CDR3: CASRESRRRKAFF

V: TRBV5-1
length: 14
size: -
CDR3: CASSFGSEYNEQFF

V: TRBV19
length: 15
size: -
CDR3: CASSNPGGADYGYTF

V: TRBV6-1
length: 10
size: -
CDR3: CATQKNGYTF

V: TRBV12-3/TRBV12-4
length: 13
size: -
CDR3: CASSLRPRETQYF

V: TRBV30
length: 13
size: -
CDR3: CACNLDAAGEQFF

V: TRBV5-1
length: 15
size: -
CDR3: CASSLVGGSTGELFF

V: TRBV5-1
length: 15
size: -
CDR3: CASSLEPGAYNEQFF

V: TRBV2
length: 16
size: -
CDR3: CASRPTSGRGTGELFF

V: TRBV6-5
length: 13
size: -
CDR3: CATLYLGGLEQYF

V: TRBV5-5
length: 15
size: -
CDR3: CASSFLDTTFNEQFF

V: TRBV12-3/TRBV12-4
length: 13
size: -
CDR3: CASAAGGQETQYF

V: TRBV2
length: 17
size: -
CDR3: CASSEDGRSTENSPLHF

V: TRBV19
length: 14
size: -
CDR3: CASSKGISGTEAFF

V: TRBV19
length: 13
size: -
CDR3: CASIGQGGGELFF

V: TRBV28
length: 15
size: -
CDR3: CASSPGTSGGNEQFF

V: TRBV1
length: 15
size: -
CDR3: CPHGDRGLRYYEQFF

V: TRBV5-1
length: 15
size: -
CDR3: CASSLRQRGGYEQYF

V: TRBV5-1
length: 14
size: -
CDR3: CASSLGERSTEAFF

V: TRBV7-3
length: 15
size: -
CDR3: CASSFTGSSYNEQFF

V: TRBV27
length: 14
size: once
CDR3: CASTRTGGGYGYTF

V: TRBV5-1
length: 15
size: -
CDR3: CASSLNPREGYEQYF

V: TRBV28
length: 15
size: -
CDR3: CASSLFGRGSSPLHF